The clone carrying this T cell receptor beta chain has ten or more counts. What it binds is not known. A junction end diverges from the germline sequence, so it may reflect a read error. This beta chain was picked up by a library intended for alpha chains and is off target, so its count carries little meaning. In TCRdb, the 5' RACE reads were re-called with MiXCR into one record per CDR3 protein. Among approximately 9,500 distinct CDR3 sequences listed, 12% were seen once. The data stem from a study of spatial heterogeneity in lung cancer. Whole-study results and caveats: Higher tumor mutation counts went along with higher counts of expanded intratumoral alpha and beta TCRs.

The CDR3 runs to 13 residues. Germline CDR1 and CDR2: MNHEY and SMNVEV (reference sequence). This sample's time point: sample taken at primary tumor resection. Unsorted samples of tumor, nontumor lung or frozen PBMC had their whole RNA sequenced. The chain has TRBV27 and TRBJ1-3, with no clear D. The source of this sequence is a male donor with early-stage non-small cell lung cancer. Sequenced here: lung tumor tissue, sampled at surgery. The CDR3 bases are TGTGCCAGCAGTAAGCAGGTTGGACACACCATATATTTT. This gives the protein CASSKQVGHTIYF.